This TCR beta chain derives from a study of PD-L1 blockade in urothelial cancer. V shed 8 bases, J shed 3 bases, and the junction held 6 bases outside the gene matches. Germline V gene data show CDR1 as MRHNA and CDR2 as SNTAGT. This CDR3 is built from 15 residues. The method was immunoSEQ multiplex PCR; TCRdb's version includes in-frame clones alone and lacks a portion of them. The sample includes roughly 50,000 clones, 70% to 90% of them seen just once. Indicated time point: pretreatment peripheral blood. This specimen was PBMCs, taken around atezolizumab (anti-PD-L1) treatment. The chain couples TRBV6-4 to TRBJ2-2, with TRBD1 matching over 10 bases. The receptor was derived from a woman in her sixties or seventies with urothelial cancer. The CDR3 spells CASSGQGVHTGELFF. The CDR3 region has the DNA TGTGCCAGCTCCGGACAGGGGGTCCACACCGGGGAGCTGTTTTTT.